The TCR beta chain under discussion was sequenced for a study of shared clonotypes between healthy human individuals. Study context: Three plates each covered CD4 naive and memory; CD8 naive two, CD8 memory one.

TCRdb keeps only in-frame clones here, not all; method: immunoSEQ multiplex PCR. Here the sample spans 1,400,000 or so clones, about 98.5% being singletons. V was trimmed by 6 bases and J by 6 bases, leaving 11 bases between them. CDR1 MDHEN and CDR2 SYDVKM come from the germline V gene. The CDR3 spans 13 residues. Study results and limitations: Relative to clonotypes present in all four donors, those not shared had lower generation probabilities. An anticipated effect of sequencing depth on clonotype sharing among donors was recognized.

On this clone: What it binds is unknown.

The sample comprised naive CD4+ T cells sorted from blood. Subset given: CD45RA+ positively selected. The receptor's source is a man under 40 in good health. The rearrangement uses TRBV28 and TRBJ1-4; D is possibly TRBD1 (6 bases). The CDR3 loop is CASSLRTDEKLFF. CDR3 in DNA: TGTGCCAGCAGCTTACGGACAGATGAAAAACTGTTTTTT.